This TCR beta chain was recovered during a study of shared clonotypes between healthy human individuals. Study in general: Donor composition was a couple of women and a few men, aged 18 to 49.

To note about this clone: The antigen is undetermined.

Study-level points and caveats: In general, naive subsets displayed greater estimated richness than memory subsets did. Clonotypes which were not shared had lower generation probabilities than clonotypes that all four donors shared.

The CDR3 spans 13 residues. From germline, CDR1 is MNHEY and CDR2 SVGAGI. V lost 0 bases and J 3 bases, leaving 5 bases between the germline ends. As handled by the study authors: With immunoSEQ giving junction-only sequences and no quality scores, filtering differed. This table comes from immunoSEQ multiplex PCR, and its TCRdb copy is limited to in-frame clones, with some not included. V, J and clone size reflect that table, while D and trimming were determined from the DNA. The profile shows hundreds of thousands of clones, about 96% of them singletons. The sequence derives from a man aged 25-45 years in good health. The sample comprised memory CD8+ T cells sorted from blood. The subset here: CD45RO+ cells pooled with CCR7-negative TemRA cells. V is TRBV6-5 and J is TRBJ2-5, with a possible D match to TRBD1 (5 bases). For the CDR3, the DNA is TGTGCCAGCAGTTACTCAGGGGAAGAGACCCAGTACTTC. It specifies CASSYSGEETQYF.